The 14 T cell receptor beta chains given below trace back to one sample, sequenced in a study of blood T cell repertoires in COVID-19. Some clones are missing from TCRdb's copy, which holds only in-frame ones; the method was immunoSEQ multiplex PCR. The sample includes over 150,000 clones, 82% seen only once; the top ten take 6.5% to 7%. Input material: peripheral blood. The source of these receptors is a human donor with acute or convalescent COVID-19. The donor label of this sample is uncertain.

The genes are TRBV6-5 and TRBJ2-1; D possibly corresponds to TRBD1 (6 bases). The V end was cut by 7 bases, the J end by 9 bases, with 16 bases between. This CDR3 is 13 amino acids long. Germline values: CDR1 MNHEY, CDR2 SVGAGI. The CDR3 is CASTQGLFTEQFF. The DNA for the CDR3 is TGTGCCAGCACCCAGGGGCTGTTCACTGAGCAGTTCTTC.

This clone has a handful of counts. The V and J genes are TRBV6-2 or TRBV6-3 and TRBJ2-3; 7 bases are a match to TRBD2. This CDR3 is 15 amino acids long. Per germline, CDR1 MNHEY and CDR2 SVGEGT. Trimming cost V 0 bases and J 5 bases; bases outside gene matches: 5. The CDR3, as DNA: TGTGCCAGCAGTTACTCCGGACTAGGGGAAGATACGCAGTATTTT. The encoded protein is CASSYSGLGEDTQYF.

The rearrangement links TRBV5-3 to TRBJ2-1; perhaps TRBD1 as D (5 bases). TRBV5-3 is annotated as an ORF whose role is uncertain. CDR3 length: 17 amino acids. The V gene lost 0 bases and the J gene lost 0 bases, with 13 bases spanning the gap. CDR3 in DNA: TGTGCCAGAAGCTTGGTGCCCAGGGAAGTCTCCTACAATGAGCAGTTCTTC. Protein product: CARSLVPREVSYNEQFF.

The chain has TRBV19 and TRBJ1-6; 9 bases are shared with TRBD1. Trimming removed 8 bases from V and 10 bases from J; junction bases left unmatched: 6. Germline V gene data show CDR1 as LNHDA and CDR2 as SQIVND (reference sequence). The length of the CDR3 is 13 residues. CDR3 coding DNA: TGTGCCAGTCGGGGACAGGGTTACTCACCCCTCCACTTT. This codes for CASRGQGYSPLHF.

The genes are TRBV10-2 and TRBJ2-2; 9 positions agree with TRBD2. Germline CDR1 WSHSY, CDR2 SAAADI. The ends lost 5 bases at V and 7 bases at J; junction bases unmatched: 11. The CDR3 sequence is 16 residues long. This CDR3 reads CASSTRREGLGGELFF. CDR3 DNA: TGCGCCAGCAGTACCAGGCGGGAGGGCCTAGGCGGGGAGCTGTTTTTT.

The chain joins TRBV12-3 or TRBV12-4 to TRBJ1-5; D not certain. This CDR3 is built from 13 residues. The V end was cut by 5 bases, the J end by 11 bases, with 16 bases between. The DNA for the CDR3 is TGTGCCAGCAGTCTGAGTAACCCCCTCGCCCAGCATTTT. It is translated as CASSLSNPLAQHF.

Comments on this clone: Other DNA sequences in the sample encode the same CDR3. This chain connects TRBV7-9 to TRBJ1-1, with D hard to call. From germline, CDR1 is SEHNR and CDR2 FQNEAQ (reference sequence). This CDR3 comprises 13 residues. Trimming stripped 2 bases from V and 1 base from J, with 5 bases between. CDR3 bases: TGTGCCAGCAGCTTAACGGGGAACACTGAAGCTTTCTTT. This encodes CASSLTGNTEAFF.

As to this clone: Within the sample, other DNA sequences also encode this same CDR3. V is TRBV6-5 and J is TRBJ1-1, with 8 nucleotides matching TRBD1. This CDR3 spans 13 amino acids. Trimming at V came to 6 bases and at J to 5 bases, leaving 5 bases not matched to a gene. The V gene's germline CDR1 is MNHEY and CDR2 SVGAGI. CDR3 loop: CASRLTGGTEAFF. The DNA for the CDR3 is TGTGCCAGCAGACTCACAGGGGGGACTGAAGCTTTCTTT.

The J gene is TRBJ2-6, the V gene TRBV5-1, with 7 bases that match TRBD2. Germline assignment: CDR1 SGHRS and CDR2 YFSETQ. J was trimmed by 0 bases and V by 4 bases; bases with no gene match: 7. The CDR3 covers 17 residues. The CDR3: CASSLGEGISGANVLTF. The CDR3 DNA sequence: TGCGCCAGCAGCCTTGGGGAGGGAATCTCTGGGGCCAACGTCCTGACTTTC. The entire variable domain, with the rest obtained from reference TRBV5-1 and TRBJ2-6, is as follows: KAGVTQTPRYLIKTRGQQVTLSCSPISGHRSVSWYQQTPGQGLQFLFEYFSETQRNKGNFPGRFSGRQFSNSRSEMNVSTLELGDSALYLCASSLGEGISGANVLTFGAGSRLTVL.

The chain uses TRBV29-1 and TRBJ1-1, with D maybe TRBD1 (5 bases). V dropped 7 bases and J dropped 5 bases, with 17 bases sitting between them. This CDR3 spans 13 amino acids. The germline V gene encodes CDR1 SQVTM and CDR2 ANQGSEA. CDR3 bases: TGCAGCGCCCTCGGAGGGGTCCGAACTGAAGCTTTCTTT. As protein: CSALGGVRTEAFF.

V and J are TRBV30 and TRBJ1-2; D not resolved. The germline CDR1 and CDR2 sequences are GTSNPN and SVGIG (reference sequence). V lost 7 bases and J 8 bases, leaving 17 bases between the germline ends. The CDR3 spans 12 residues. The CDR3 here is CASSHSPGGYTF. For the CDR3, the DNA is TGTGCCTCCTCCCACAGCCCGGGGGGCTACACCTTC.

The rearrangement links TRBV5-8 to TRBJ1-2, with 8 bases fitting TRBD1. Losses at the gene ends were 2 bases for V and 4 bases for J; bases not matched to a gene: 16. Germline assignment: CDR1 SGHTS and CDR2 YDEGEE. The CDR3 consists of 18 residues. CDR3 region: CASSFRQSTGARIYGYTF. In DNA form, the CDR3 reads TGTGCCAGCAGCTTTCGACAATCGACAGGGGCGAGAATCTATGGCTACACCTTC.

The gene calls are TRBV14 and TRBJ1-5; no definite D call. The germline V and J ends were trimmed by 0 bases and 0 bases, with 18 bases remaining between them. The CDR3 spans 19 residues. CDR1 and CDR2 from the germline V gene are SGHDN and FVKESK. CDR3 sequence reads: CASSQDISRTPYSNQPQHF. CDR3 sequence (DNA): TGTGCCAGCAGCCAAGATATATCCCGAACACCTTATAGCAATCAGCCCCAGCATTTT. The variable domain in full, completed from reference TRBV14 and TRBJ1-5, reads EAGVTQFPSHSVIEKGQTVTLRCDPISGHDNLYWYRRVMGKEIKFLLHFVKESKQDESGMPNNRFLAERTGGTYSTLKVQPAELEDSGVYFCASSQDISRTPYSNQPQHFGDGTRLSIL.

This clone has only a few counts. This chain links TRBV27 with TRBJ2-7, with no clear D. This CDR3 comprises 13 residues. V lost 3 bases and J lost 6, with 12 bases in between. Looked up from germline, CDR1 is MNHEY and CDR2 is SMNVEV (reference sequence). This CDR3 is CASSFNSGGEQYF. The CDR3 bases are TGTGCCAGCAGTTTTAATTCGGGTGGCGAGCAGTACTTC.